Below, 13 T cell receptor beta chains from the same sample are listed, as sequenced in a study of blood T cell repertoires in COVID-19. This table comes from immunoSEQ multiplex PCR, and its TCRdb copy is limited to in-frame clones, with some not included. This sample yields approximately 230,000 clones, of which over 75% are seen a single time; roughly 16% belongs to the top ten. Sequencing used PBMCs or T cells enriched from blood (not recorded which). Every receptor here comes from a man aged 18-30 years who had recovered from COVID-19.

This clone was counted a few times. The genes are TRBV5-4 and TRBJ1-2; 8 bases map to TRBD1. The length of the CDR3 is 14 residues. Germline CDR1 is SGHNT and CDR2 is YYREEE (reference sequence). V shed 4 bases, J shed 4 bases, and the junction held 6 bases outside the gene matches. The CDR3 reads CASSPDRDIYGYTF. The CDR3 DNA sequence: TGTGCCAGCAGCCCGGACAGGGACATCTATGGCTACACCTTC.

This chain uses TRBV7-8 with TRBJ2-2; D is ambiguous. Germline CDR1 is SGHVS and CDR2 is FQNEAQ. The CDR3 runs 15 residues. Trimming shortened V by 7 bases and J by 2 bases, and 14 bases separated the two germline ends. The CDR3 here is CASIKVDTNTGELFF. The CDR3, as DNA: TGTGCCAGCATCAAAGTCGACACTAACACCGGGGAGCTGTTTTTT.

This clone was seen just once. The chain couples TRBV19 to TRBJ2-2; TRBD1 matches at 9 bases. The CDR3 totals 15 residues. CDR1 and CDR2 from the germline V gene are LNHDA and SQIVND (reference sequence). Germline trimming cut 6 bases from V and 5 bases from J; bases unmatched to any gene: 7. The CDR3 protein is CASSIDRGWTGELFF. CDR3 in DNA: TGTGCCAGTAGCATCGACAGGGGGTGGACCGGGGAGCTGTTTTTT.

The rearrangement uses TRBV15 and TRBJ2-1; 13 nucleotides line up with TRBD2. Trimming took 5 bases from V and 3 from J; bases not matched to a gene: 13. CDR3 length equals 19 residues. The germline V gene encodes CDR1 LNHNV and CDR2 YYDKDF (reference sequence). The CDR3 DNA follows: TGTGCCACCAGCGGTATCTCACCGGGACTAGCGGGACACTACAATGAGCAGTTCTTC. It encodes CATSGISPGLAGHYNEQFF.

The chain uses TRBV27 and TRBJ2-7, with a weak D call TRBD1 (5 bases). V dropped 7 bases and J dropped 2 bases, with 15 bases sitting between them. Germline loops: CDR1 MNHEY, CDR2 SMNVEV (reference sequence). The CDR3 extends over 14 amino acids. CDR3 region: CASNFRDRPYEQYF. The CDR3 DNA follows: TGTGCCAGCAATTTCCGAGACAGACCCTACGAGCAGTACTTC.

As for this clone: Other DNA sequences of this sample code for an identical CDR3. This chain links TRBV2 with TRBJ2-5; D perhaps matches TRBD2 (6 bases). CDR1 SNHLY and CDR2 FYNNEI come from the germline V gene. CDR3 length: 15 amino acids. Between the trimmed V and J ends, which lost 0 bases and 5 bases, there was a span of 13 bases. The CDR3 nucleotides read TGTGCCAGCAGTGAAGCGACCGGGGGAGAGGAGACCCAGTACTTC. This sequence encodes CASSEATGGEETQYF. Variable domain in full (rest from reference TRBV2 and TRBJ2-5): EPEVTQTPSHQVTQMGQEVILRCVPISNHLYFYWYRQILGQKVEFLVSFYNNEISEKSEIFDDQFSVERPDGSNFTLKIRSTKLEDSAMYFCASSEATGGEETQYFGPGTRLLVL.

The rearrangement joins TRBV30 to TRBJ1-5; weak D call: TRBD1 (5 bases). CDR3 length equals 14 residues. Trimming removed 0 bases from V and 4 bases from J, with 10 bases in between. Germline V gene lookup returns CDR1 GTSNPN and CDR2 SVGIG (reference sequence). CDR3 nucleotides: TGTGCCTGGAGTGTTCTGGGGCAAAATCAGCCCCAGCATTTT. It translates to CAWSVLGQNQPQHF.

The chain recombines TRBV7-2 with TRBJ1-2, with a tentative D call TRBD1 (5 bases). The CDR3 runs to 15 residues. Looked up from germline, CDR1 is SGHTA and CDR2 is FQGNSA. The V end lost 1 base, the J end lost 7 bases, and 16 bases lay between the germline ends. The CDR3 loop is CASSLVGGSWAGYTF. CDR3 DNA: TGTGCCAGCAGCTTAGTGGGGGGGAGCTGGGCTGGCTACACCTTC.

The chain employs TRBV5-1 and TRBJ2-5; D unclear. Trimming shortened V by 0 bases and J by 1 base, and 10 bases separated the two germline ends. The CDR3 totals 15 residues. The germline V gene has CDR1 SGHRS and CDR2 YFSETQ. CDR3 coding DNA: TGCGCCAGCAGCTTGGCCACCGGGTCCCAAGAGACCCAGTACTTC. Encoded protein: CASSLATGSQETQYF.

The V and J genes are TRBV11-2 and TRBJ1-2, with a weak D call TRBD1 (6 bases). From germline, CDR1 is SGHAT and CDR2 FQNNGV. This CDR3 is built from 15 residues. The V and J ends lost 0 bases and 3 bases respectively, with 11 bases between them. The CDR3 bases are TGTGCCAGCAGCTTAGAAGGCAGGGGATACTATGGCTACACCTTC. Its translation is CASSLEGRGYYGYTF.

This rearrangement joins TRBV7-3 to TRBJ2-2, with D possibly being TRBD1 (6 bases). The CDR3 loop spans 16 amino acids. V was shortened by 5 bases and J by 1 base, with 14 bases between the two germline ends. CDR1 and CDR2 from the germline V gene are SGHTA and FQGTGA. The CDR3 DNA reads TGTGCCAGCAGCACTCACAGGGTGGAGAACACCGGGGAGCTGTTTTTT. This sequence encodes CASSTHRVENTGELFF. Using reference TRBV7-3 and TRBJ2-2 for the parts outside the CDR3, the full variable domain is GAGVSQTPSNKVTEKGKYVELRCDPISGHTALYWYRQSLGQGPEFLIYFQGTGAADDSGLPNDRFFAVRPEGSVSTLKIQRTERGDSAVYLCASSTHRVENTGELFFGEGSRLTVL.

The rearrangement uses TRBV29-1 and TRBJ2-7; 7 bases agree with TRBD1. Trimming at V came to 7 bases and at J to 7 bases, leaving 10 bases not matched to a gene. The CDR3 runs 12 residues. Germline V gene sequence: CDR1 SQVTM, CDR2 ANQGSEA. The CDR3 protein is CSASGQAGEQYF. CDR3 bases: TGCAGCGCATCAGGACAGGCAGGGGAGCAGTACTTC.

The V gene is TRBV4-1, the J gene TRBJ1-5, with D unresolved. This CDR3 spans 19 amino acids. Trimming shortened V by 1 base and J by 4 bases, and 23 bases separated the two germline ends. Germline CDR1 reads MGHRA; CDR2 reads YSYEKL. The CDR3 DNA is TGCGCCAGCAGCCAAGGAGCCTCTGCGGGTTCAGATCGGAATCAGCCCCAGCATTTT. Protein sequence: CASSQGASAGSDRNQPQHF.